One sample yielded the 32 T cell receptor beta chains listed below, sequenced in a study of T cell responses to AZD1222 COVID-19 vaccine. The table came from immunoSEQ multiplex PCR; TCRdb's copy has only in-frame clones and leaves some out. The sample lists about 88,000 clones; about 91% were seen once. Sample: peripheral blood, taken on day 0 of AZD1222 vaccination. The receptors here all came from an adult in good health.

The chain is built from TRBV5-6 and TRBJ1-2, with D perhaps TRBD1 (6 bases). Trimming shortened V by 4 bases and J by 8 bases, and 15 bases separated the two germline ends. Germline V gives CDR1 SGHDT, CDR2 YYEEEE. The CDR3 spans 13 residues. CDR3 region: CASSPDRFWGYTF. In nucleotides, the CDR3 is TGTGCCAGCAGCCCCGACAGGTTCTGGGGCTACACCTTC.

The chain recombines TRBV4-1 with TRBJ2-1, with 13 bases fitting TRBD2. Germline assignment: CDR1 MGHRA and CDR2 YSYEKL. The CDR3 extends over 17 amino acids. Trimming took 5 bases from V and 2 from J; bases not matched to a gene: 6. CDR3 sequence: CASSYPGLAGTYNEQFF. DNA for the CDR3: TGCGCCAGCAGCTACCCGGGACTAGCGGGAACCTACAATGAGCAGTTCTTC.

This chain connects TRBV4-1 to TRBJ2-1; D is ambiguous. This CDR3 has 13 amino acids. The V gene lost 0 bases and the J gene lost 8 bases, with 8 bases spanning the gap. Germline V CDR1 and CDR2: MGHRA, YSYEKL. This CDR3 reads CASSQDGPDEQFF. DNA for the CDR3: TGCGCCAGCAGCCAAGATGGTCCCGATGAGCAGTTCTTC.

The chain joins TRBV2 to TRBJ2-5; 10 bases match TRBD2. CDR1 and CDR2 (germline): SNHLY, FYNNEI. The CDR3 runs to 16 residues. V lost 4 bases and J lost 6; bases outside the gene matches: 11. The CDR3 spells CASSASRDSGRKTQYF. The CDR3 bases are TGTGCCAGCAGTGCTTCCCGGGATAGCGGGAGGAAGACCCAGTACTTC. The full variable domain, rest sourced from reference TRBV2 and TRBJ2-5, is EPEVTQTPSHQVTQMGQEVILRCVPISNHLYFYWYRQILGQKVEFLVSFYNNEISEKSEIFDDQFSVERPDGSNFTLKIRSTKLEDSAMYFCASSASRDSGRKTQYFGPGTRLLVL.

The chain joins TRBV10-1 to TRBJ2-2; no firm D call. The CDR3 runs to 14 residues. V lost 0 bases to trimming and J lost 3 bases, with 5 bases between them. Germline CDR1 is WNHNN and CDR2 is SYGVQD (reference sequence). The CDR3 region is CASSESGYTGELFF. In nucleotides, the CDR3 is TGCGCCAGCAGTGAGTCGGGATACACCGGGGAGCTGTTTTTT.

The DNA for the CDR3 is TGTGCCAGCAGCGTAGAGGAAGGGTGGGGCTACGAGCAGTACTTC. Translating it yields CASSVEEGWGYEQYF. This chain connects TRBV9 to TRBJ2-7; D ambiguous. Germline CDR1 and CDR2: SGDLS and YYNGEE. The CDR3 runs to 15 residues. V was trimmed by 0 bases and J by 3 bases, leaving 13 bases between them.

The chain uses TRBV4-1 and TRBJ1-1; D perhaps matches TRBD1 (6 bases). V lost 1 base to trimming and J lost 0 bases, with 9 bases between them. The CDR3 is 15 residues long. From germline, CDR1 is MGHRA and CDR2 YSYEKL. The CDR3: CASSQVHRVNTEAFF. Here the CDR3 DNA reads TGCGCCAGCAGCCAAGTTCACAGGGTGAACACTGAAGCTTTCTTT.

The chain uses TRBV6-2 or TRBV6-3 and TRBJ1-5; possible D gene TRBD1, 5 bases. This CDR3 contains 15 residues. Trimming took off 2 bases at V and 3 bases at J, with 11 bases between the two ends. Germline-derived CDR1 and CDR2 are MNHEY and SVGEGT. The CDR3 here is CASSYMGGINQPQHF. The CDR3 region has the DNA TGTGCCAGCAGTTACATGGGGGGGATCAATCAGCCCCAGCATTTT.

The rearrangement links TRBV15 to TRBJ1-6; D is perhaps TRBD1 (6 bases). The germline V gene has CDR1 LNHNV and CDR2 YYDKDF (reference sequence). This CDR3 region has 13 residues. V was shortened by 2 bases and J by 9 bases, with 8 bases between the two germline ends. The CDR3 DNA sequence: TGTGCCACCAGCAGACAGGGGACTTCACCCCTCCACTTT. Amino acids: CATSRQGTSPLHF.

The rearrangement uses TRBV2 and TRBJ2-5; D unresolved. Germline V gene sequence: CDR1 SNHLY, CDR2 FYNNEI. The CDR3 has 15 residues. The V and J ends lost 6 bases and 7 bases respectively, with 21 bases between them. This CDR3 is CASRKRANQDGTQYF. The CDR3 DNA sequence: TGTGCCAGCAGAAAAAGGGCTAACCAAGATGGGACCCAGTACTTC.

The rearrangement joins TRBV30 to TRBJ1-2; D perhaps matches TRBD1 (5 bases). Trimming shortened V by 1 base and J by 6 bases, and 12 bases separated the two germline ends. This CDR3 is built from 13 residues. Germline V gene lookup returns CDR1 GTSNPN and CDR2 SVGIG (reference sequence). DNA of the CDR3: TGTGCCTGGAGTGGGGTTAGCAGGGATGGCTACACCTTC. It translates to CAWSGVSRDGYTF.

There are a few counts of this clone. The chain links TRBV2 to TRBJ2-1; D is uncertain. V lost 5 bases and J 0 bases, leaving 17 bases between the germline ends. Germline lookup yields CDR1 SNHLY and CDR2 FYNNEI. The CDR3 loop spans 17 amino acids. The CDR3 nucleotides read TGTGCCAGCAGTCGATTACAGCTCTCGAGCTCCTACAATGAGCAGTTCTTC. Its protein product is CASSRLQLSSSYNEQFF.

The gene calls are TRBV11-2 and TRBJ1-2, with TRBD1 identical over 7 bases. The V segment lost 4 bases and the J segment 4 bases; nucleotides outside the gene matches: 6. The CDR3 contains 14 residues. The germline gives CDR1 SGHAT, CDR2 FQNNGV. CDR3 residues: CASSSPQGVYGYTF. In nucleotides, the CDR3 is TGTGCCAGCAGCTCACCTCAGGGGGTCTATGGCTACACCTTC.

This sequence joins TRBV7-2 and TRBJ1-5, with 7 positions matching TRBD1. The CDR3 extends over 16 amino acids. V shed 5 bases, J shed 5 bases, and the junction held 12 bases outside the gene matches. Germline V gene data show CDR1 as SGHTA and CDR2 as FQGNSA. The CDR3 reads CASSQGGTARHQPQHF. The CDR3 DNA reads as TGTGCCAGCAGCCAGGGCGGGACAGCCAGGCATCAGCCCCAGCATTTT.

The rearrangement joins TRBV2 to TRBJ2-7, with 7 positions matching TRBD1. The V and J ends lost 10 bases and 7 bases, in that order; junction bases with no gene match: 16. CDR1 is SNHLY and CDR2 is FYNNEI in the germline V gene. CDR3 length: 14 amino acids. CDR3 bases: TGTGCCACCAAACGACAGGGTCAGGGTGGGGAGCAGTACTTC. The encoded protein is CATKRQGQGGEQYF.

This clone was seen once. The chain is built from TRBV7-9 and TRBJ2-1; D may be TRBD1 (7 bases). The CDR3 runs to 15 residues. Germline CDR1 reads SEHNR; CDR2 reads FQNEAQ (reference sequence). Trimming pared 5 bases from V and 0 bases from J, leaving 11 bases between. The chain's CDR3 is CASSPGGSSYNEQFF. The CDR3 DNA sequence: TGTGCCAGCAGCCCAGGGGGGAGCTCCTACAATGAGCAGTTCTTC.

The chain uses TRBV5-1 and TRBJ2-5; 8 nucleotides line up with TRBD1. Germline-derived CDR1 and CDR2 are SGHRS and YFSETQ. V was clipped by 4 bases and J by 5 bases; unmatched bases: 10. The CDR3 sequence is 15 residues long. The CDR3 region is CASSPGQGLSETQYF. CDR3 coding DNA: TGCGCCAGCAGCCCCGGACAGGGTTTGTCGGAGACCCAGTACTTC.

The rearrangement uses TRBV7-2 and TRBJ1-2; tentatively, D is TRBD1 (6 bases). Looked up from germline, CDR1 is SGHTA and CDR2 is FQGNSA. The germline V and J ends were trimmed by 5 bases and 7 bases, with 14 bases remaining between them. The CDR3 runs to 13 residues. The CDR3 nucleotides are TGTGCCAGCAGCGCACAGGGAATCGGTGGCTACACCTTC. Protein sequence: CASSAQGIGGYTF.

This chain uses TRBV3-1 (or the pseudogene TRBV3-2) with TRBJ2-3, with D uncertain. Germline-derived CDR1 and CDR2 are LGHDT and YNNKEL (reference sequence). This CDR3 has 12 residues. Trimming pared 2 bases from V and 3 bases from J, leaving 3 bases between. CDR3 amino acids: CASSQQTDTQYF. In DNA, the CDR3 is TGTGCCAGCAGCCAACAGACAGATACGCAGTATTTT.

The J gene is TRBJ2-1, the V gene TRBV5-1; D perhaps matches TRBD1 (6 bases). This CDR3 comprises 16 residues. Trimming cost V 0 bases and J 5 bases, with 15 bases left between them. The germline V gene has CDR1 SGHRS and CDR2 YFSETQ. The CDR3 DNA follows: TGCGCCAGCAGCTTGGCCGTGACAGGCATTAACAATGAGCAGTTCTTC. Translation gives CASSLAVTGINNEQFF.

The chain has TRBV5-1 and TRBJ2-1; D not certain. The CDR3 runs 12 residues. Germline CDR1 is SGHRS and CDR2 is YFSETQ. The V end was cut by 0 bases, the J end by 7 bases, with 5 bases between. The CDR3 loop reads CASSLEGNEQFF. CDR3 sequence (DNA): TGCGCCAGCAGCTTGGAAGGGAATGAGCAGTTCTTC.

The V and J genes are TRBV7-8 and TRBJ1-1; weak D call: TRBD1 (6 bases). Germline CDR1 is SGHVS and CDR2 is FQNEAQ. The V end lost 5 bases, the J end lost 5 bases, and 12 bases lay between the germline ends. This CDR3 region has 13 residues. CDR3 bases: TGTGCCAGCAGCCCAGGGGTCTGGACTGAAGCTTTCTTT. It encodes CASSPGVWTEAFF. Using reference TRBV7-8 and TRBJ1-1 for the parts outside the CDR3, the full variable domain is GAGVSQSPRYKVAKRGQDVALRCDPISGHVSLFWYQQALGQGPEFLTYFQNEAQLDKSGLPSDRFFAERPEGSVSTLKIQRTQQEDSAVYLCASSPGVWTEAFFGQGTRLTVV.

The gene calls are TRBV6-5 and TRBJ1-2; D is unclear. Germline assignment: CDR1 MNHEY and CDR2 SVGAGI. Trimming took 6 bases from V and 4 from J, leaving 9 bases between them. CDR3 length equals 12 residues. The CDR3 reads CASRTGLYGYTF. The CDR3 DNA sequence: TGTGCCAGCAGGACGGGCCTCTATGGCTACACCTTC.

This sequence joins TRBV29-1 and TRBJ1-1, with D possibly TRBD1 on 6 matching bases. CDR1 and CDR2 from the germline V gene are SQVTM and ANQGSEA. Trimming took off 7 bases at V and 0 bases at J, with 12 bases between the two ends. CDR3 length: 13 amino acids. CDR3 amino acids: CSGDTGMNTEAFF. The CDR3 nucleotides are TGCAGCGGGGATACAGGGATGAACACTGAAGCTTTCTTT.

The sample holds one count of this clone. J is TRBJ2-1 and V is TRBV24-1; 7 positions agree with TRBD2. With 10 bases clipped from V and 5 bases from J, the junction kept 10 bases outside the gene matches. Germline CDR1 reads KGHDR; CDR2 reads SFDVKD. This CDR3 has 14 residues. Written as DNA, the CDR3 is TGTGCCACATCACAAGCGGGGCTACACAATGAGCAGTTCTTC. Translation: CATSQAGLHNEQFF.

The rearrangement links TRBV9 to TRBJ2-1, with TRBD2 identical over 8 bases. The CDR3 is 19 amino acids. Germline CDR1 reads SGDLS; CDR2 reads YYNGEE. The junction had 19 bases not matched to a gene; V was cut back by 0 bases and J by 8 bases. The CDR3 loop reads CASSVVPQPLAGPRHEQFF. The CDR3 DNA sequence: TGTGCCAGCAGCGTAGTCCCTCAGCCGCTAGCGGGTCCCCGCCATGAGCAGTTCTTC.

This chain joins TRBV7-2 and TRBJ2-1; TRBD2 agrees at 15 bases. CDR1 SGHTA and CDR2 FQGNSA come from the germline V gene. The CDR3 contains 16 residues. With V trimmed by 4 bases and J by 8 bases, 6 bases remained unmatched. The CDR3 nucleotides are TGTGCCAGCAGCTCCGGACTAGCGGGAGGGGTCGATGAGCAGTTCTTC. This translates into CASSSGLAGGVDEQFF.

V gene TRBV12-2 combines with J gene TRBJ2-1; the DNA was not used to check the table's D call, TRBD2. TRBV12-2 is deemed a pseudogene. The CDR3 runs to 11 residues. This CDR3 is CASRLGGEQFF. CDR3 DNA sequence: TGTGCAAGTCGCTTAGGAGGTGAGCAGTTCTTC.

This sequence joins TRBV7-3 and TRBJ2-1; 7 nucleotides agree with TRBD2. Germline assignment: CDR1 SGHTA and CDR2 FQGTGA. The CDR3 is made up of 13 amino acids. After removal of 4 bases from V and 9 bases from J, the junction contained 6 bases not matched to a gene. CDR3 sequence (DNA): TGTGCCAGCAGCTCTCTTTCTAGCGGTGAGCAGTTCTTC. It yields the protein CASSSLSSGEQFF.

This chain connects TRBV29-1 to TRBJ2-1, with D possibly TRBD2 on 6 matching bases. CDR1 and CDR2 from the germline V gene are SQVTM and ANQGSEA. V was cut by 2 bases and J by 2 bases, with 13 bases left in between. The CDR3 length is 15 residues. Here the CDR3 DNA reads TGCAGCGTTGAAAGACTAGGCAGAACCTACAATGAGCAGTTCTTC. Amino acid sequence: CSVERLGRTYNEQFF.

J is TRBJ2-1 and V is TRBV19; perhaps TRBD2 as D (5 bases). The CDR3 has 14 residues. The germline V gene encodes CDR1 LNHDA and CDR2 SQIVND (reference sequence). V dropped 6 bases and J dropped 2 bases, with 11 bases sitting between them. The CDR3 DNA follows: TGTGCCAGTAGAATCGCGGGTACCTACAATGAGCAGTTCTTC. Its translation: CASRIAGTYNEQFF.

This clone is a singleton in its sample. This chain links TRBV2 with TRBJ2-7; 7 bases are shared with TRBD1. This CDR3 contains 14 residues. The junction had 11 bases not matched to a gene; V was cut back by 6 bases and J by 6 bases. The germline gives CDR1 SNHLY, CDR2 FYNNEI. CDR3 DNA sequence: TGTGCCAGCAGGGCTGGACAGGCGATCTCCGAGCAGTACTTC. Its translation: CASRAGQAISEQYF.